This entry lists 24 T cell receptor beta chains sequenced from one sample in a study of T-cell memory formation after mild COVID-19. TCRdb reanalysed the 5' RACE reads using MiXCR and keeps one entry per CDR3 protein. The sample consists of roughly 410,000 distinct CDR3 sequences, more than 20% of them appearing once. Sample: PBMCs or a T cell subset sorted from them (not recorded which). These receptors all come from an adult woman who had mild COVID-19 (a few samples of this study predate the infection). Cell type and time point are not known.

This clonotype was detected a few times. This sequence joins TRBV2 and TRBJ2-7; 8 bases align to TRBD1. J lost 2 bases, V lost 4 bases, and 4 bases had no gene match. The germline V gene encodes CDR1 SNHLY and CDR2 FYNNEI. CDR3 length equals 14 residues. The CDR3 loop is CASSGTGLTYEQYF. CDR3 DNA sequence: TGTGCCAGCAGTGGGACAGGGTTGACCTACGAGCAGTACTTC.

The chain recombines TRBV12-3 or TRBV12-4 with TRBJ1-2, with D uncertain. The CDR3 runs to 14 residues. Between the trimmed V and J ends, which lost 0 bases and 4 bases, there was a span of 9 bases. CDR3 coding DNA: TGTGCCAGCAGTTTAGCGGCTGGGTTCTATGGCTACACCTTC. Translating it yields CASSLAAGFYGYTF.

This clonotype has only a few counts. The chain couples TRBV30 to TRBJ2-7; 8 bases line up with TRBD2. The CDR3 sequence is 13 residues long. Germline CDR1 reads GTSNPN; CDR2 reads SVGIG (reference sequence). Trimming at V came to 3 bases and at J to 2 bases, leaving 3 bases not matched to a gene. CDR3 amino acids: CAWRVGGAYEQYF. CDR3 sequence (DNA): TGTGCCTGGAGGGTCGGGGGGGCCTACGAGCAGTACTTC. The full variable domain, completed using reference TRBV30 and TRBJ2-7, is SQTIHQWPATLVQPVGSPLSLECTVEGTSNPNLYWYRQAAGRGLQLLFYSVGIGQISSEVPQNLSASRPQDRQFILSSKKLLLSDSGFYLCAWRVGGAYEQYFGPGTRLTVT.

The chain is built from TRBV9 and TRBJ2-3; D is possibly TRBD1 (6 bases). V was cut by 3 bases and J by 0 bases, with 14 bases left in between. The CDR3 loop spans 16 amino acids. Germline V gene data show CDR1 as SGDLS and CDR2 as YYNGEE. The CDR3 DNA reads TGTGCCAGCAGCGCGCAAGGGACATCAAGCACAGATACGCAGTATTTT. It is translated as CASSAQGTSSTDTQYF.

This clonotype has only a few counts. V usage is TRBV7-9 and J usage is TRBJ2-5; the match to TRBD1 covers 7 bases. The CDR3 spans 15 residues. Trimming took 2 bases from V and 2 from J; bases not matched to a gene: 5. Germline CDR1 and CDR2: SEHNR and FQNEAQ (reference sequence). The CDR3 sequence is CASSLLQGIQETQYF. The CDR3 nucleotides are TGTGCCAGCAGCTTACTACAGGGGATTCAAGAGACCCAGTACTTC.

This chain links TRBV5-1 with TRBJ2-5; D is ambiguous. CDR1 is SGHRS and CDR2 is YFSETQ in the germline V gene. The CDR3 runs 13 residues. The ends were cut back, 0 bases at V and 3 bases at J, with 6 bases in the middle. CDR3 sequence reads: CASSLGSEETQYF. CDR3 in DNA: TGCGCCAGCAGCTTGGGCTCGGAAGAGACCCAGTACTTC.

The chain carries TRBV10-3 and TRBJ1-2; 10 bases match TRBD1. Trimming took 4 bases from V and 1 from J; bases not matched to a gene: 9. The CDR3 loop spans 17 amino acids. CDR1 ENHRY and CDR2 SYGVKD come from the germline V gene. The CDR3 is CAISVDDRGLYNYGYTF. In nucleotides, the CDR3 is TGTGCCATCAGTGTGGACGACAGGGGGCTTTATAACTATGGCTACACCTTC.

The gene calls are TRBV7-3 and TRBJ1-2, with 8 positions matching TRBD1. CDR1 and CDR2 from the germline V gene are SGHTA and FQGTGA. With V trimmed by 5 bases and J by 6 bases, 14 bases remained unmatched. The CDR3 spans 16 residues. The CDR3, as DNA: TGTGCCAGCAGCCCACAGGGATTGGACAGGGACGATGGCTACACCTTC. Its translation is CASSPQGLDRDDGYTF.

This clonotype was seen only a few times. CDR3 in DNA: TGCAGCGTTGAAGACAGTTGGGGTGGGGGAACAGCTTTCTTT. Translating gives CSVEDSWGGGTAFF. The J gene is TRBJ1-1, the V gene TRBV29-1; perhaps TRBD1 as D (5 bases). Germline assignment: CDR1 SQVTM and CDR2 ANQGSEA. V was trimmed by 0 bases and J by 10 bases, leaving 18 bases between them. This CDR3 comprises 14 residues.

The V call is TRBV28, the J call TRBJ2-3, with D possibly matching TRBD2 (5 bases). The germline gives CDR1 MDHEN, CDR2 SYDVKM. The CDR3 is 13 residues long. V was cut by 7 bases and J by 1 base, with 9 bases left in between. CDR3 sequence (DNA): TGTGCCAGCATAAGGCGGGGCACAGATACGCAGTATTTT. Translating gives CASIRRGTDTQYF.

J is TRBJ2-7 and V is TRBV15; 9 nucleotides agree with TRBD1. The CDR3 is made up of 14 amino acids. Germline-derived CDR1 and CDR2 are LNHNV and YYDKDF (reference sequence). V was clipped by 9 bases and J by 3 bases; unmatched bases: 9. CDR3 amino acids: CATKSDRGSYEQYF. The CDR3 DNA is TGTGCCACTAAATCGGACAGGGGCAGCTACGAGCAGTACTTC. Full variable domain (rest looked up from reference TRBV15 and TRBJ2-7): DAMVIQNPRYQVTQFGKPVTLSCSQTLNHNVMYWYQQKSSQAPKLLFHYYDKDFNNEADTPDNFQSRRPNTSFCFLDIRSPGLGDTAMYLCATKSDRGSYEQYFGPGTRLTVT.

The table lists this clonotype with a few counts. Being one base from a much bigger clone, this may be a read error. The gene calls are TRBV7-9 and TRBJ2-3; 8 bases map to TRBD2. The CDR3 is 15 residues long. The V segment lost 5 bases and the J segment 3 bases; nucleotides outside the gene matches: 7. Germline-derived CDR1 and CDR2 are SEHNR and FQNEAQ (reference sequence). Here the CDR3 DNA reads TGTGCCAGCAGCCCTCGACTAGCGAGGACAGATACGCAGTATTTT. Its translation is CASSPRLARTDTQYF.

This clonotype was counted a few times. The CDR3 is CASSPGQGVDYGYTF. CDR3 nucleotide sequence: TGTGCCAGCTCACCGGGACAGGGGGTGGACTATGGCTACACCTTC. The J gene is TRBJ1-2, the V gene TRBV18; TRBD1 aligns across 11 bases. With V trimmed by 3 bases and J by 3 bases, 3 bases remained unmatched. The germline gives CDR1 KGHSH, CDR2 LQKENI. The CDR3 sequence is 15 residues long.

This clonotype has just a few counts. The V gene is TRBV30, the J gene TRBJ2-3, with 12 positions matching TRBD2. Germline CDR1 is GTSNPN and CDR2 is SVGIG (reference sequence). CDR3 size: 15 residues. Losses at the gene ends were 2 bases for V and 4 bases for J; bases not matched to a gene: 4. CDR3 coding DNA: TGTGCCTGGAGTAGACTAGCGGGGGTATCAGATACGCAGTATTTT. Its protein product is CAWSRLAGVSDTQYF. Using reference TRBV30 and TRBJ2-3 for the parts outside the CDR3, the full variable domain is SQTIHQWPATLVQPVGSPLSLECTVEGTSNPNLYWYRQAAGRGLQLLFYSVGIGQISSEVPQNLSASRPQDRQFILSSKKLLLSDSGFYLCAWSRLAGVSDTQYFGPGTRLTVL.

The chain has TRBV6-1 and TRBJ2-7; D call uncertain. Per germline, CDR1 MNHNS and CDR2 SASEGT. The CDR3 runs 15 residues. The V end was cut by 6 bases, the J end by 2 bases, with 17 bases between. DNA of the CDR3: TGTGCCAGCAGCGCTGACGGAACCTCGACCTACGAGCAGTACTTC. Its protein is CASSADGTSTYEQYF.

This clonotype was seen more than once but under ten times. V and J are TRBV12-3 or TRBV12-4 and TRBJ2-3; 8 nucleotides line up with TRBD2. Trimming cost V 3 bases and J 3 bases; bases outside gene matches: 11. The CDR3 runs to 17 residues. The CDR3 spells CASSFPAGVGVTDTQYF. As DNA, the CDR3 is TGTGCCAGCAGTTTCCCAGCGGGAGTCGGGGTGACAGATACGCAGTATTTT.

This sequence joins TRBV7-2 and TRBJ1-2, with D unclear. The germline CDR1 and CDR2 sequences are SGHTA and FQGNSA. This CDR3 has 13 residues. The V end was cut by 6 bases, the J end by 6 bases, with 14 bases between. CDR3 sequence reads: CASSTLGLDGYTF. Here the CDR3 DNA reads TGTGCCAGCAGTACCCTAGGATTGGATGGCTACACCTTC.

The V and J genes are TRBV6-1 and TRBJ2-5, with 10 bases fitting TRBD2. The junction had 2 bases not matched to a gene; V was cut back by 2 bases and J by 2 bases. The CDR3 has 15 amino acids. Germline CDR1 MNHNS, CDR2 SASEGT. The chain's CDR3 is CASSELAGVQETQYF. The DNA of the CDR3 is TGTGCCAGCAGTGAACTAGCGGGGGTACAAGAGACCCAGTACTTC.

The CDR3 DNA reads TGTGCCAGCAGCTTGGCATCTGCCGCTCACAATGAGCAGTTCTTC. Its protein is CASSLASAAHNEQFF. The chain carries TRBV5-8 and TRBJ2-1; D uncertain. The V end was cut by 0 bases, the J end by 5 bases, with 12 bases between. The germline V gene has CDR1 SGHTS and CDR2 YDEGEE. The CDR3 runs to 15 residues.

This sequence joins TRBV28 and TRBJ2-6; D might be TRBD1 (7 bases). Trimming shortened V by 1 base and J by 3 bases, and 13 bases separated the two germline ends. Germline-derived CDR1 and CDR2 are MDHEN and SYDVKM. The CDR3 has 17 amino acids. The DNA of the CDR3 is TGTGCCAGCAGTTTATTTGGAGGGGGCGGTGGGGCCAACGTCCTGACTTTC. This translates into CASSLFGGGGGANVLTF.

The chain joins TRBV7-9 to TRBJ2-1, with D unclear. From germline, CDR1 is SEHNR and CDR2 FQNEAQ (reference sequence). The CDR3 is made up of 16 amino acids. Trimming pared 5 bases from V and 8 bases from J, leaving 22 bases between. The CDR3 loop is CASSPLLGSVWDEQFF. The CDR3 DNA follows: TGTGCCAGCAGCCCCCTCCTTGGGTCGGTTTGGGATGAGCAGTTCTTC.

The rearrangement links TRBV7-2 to TRBJ1-2; tentatively, D is TRBD1 (6 bases). Germline loops: CDR1 SGHTA, CDR2 FQGNSA. This CDR3 spans 14 amino acids. The ends were cut back, 3 bases at V and 4 bases at J, with 12 bases in the middle. The chain's CDR3 is CASSLPGVVYGYTF. The DNA for the CDR3 is TGTGCCAGCAGCTTGCCAGGGGTTGTCTATGGCTACACCTTC.

This chain uses TRBV7-2 with TRBJ2-3; 9 bases are shared with TRBD2. CDR1 is SGHTA, CDR2 FQGNSA, per germline. With V trimmed by 8 bases and J by 0 bases, 18 bases remained unmatched. The CDR3 has 19 residues. The CDR3 nucleotides are TGTGCCAGCGCCCCTCATTTAGCGGGAGAACGATCTAGCACAGATACGCAGTATTTT. Protein sequence: CASAPHLAGERSSTDTQYF.

The chain is built from TRBV5-6 and TRBJ2-3, with D hard to call. V was trimmed by 0 bases and J by 5 bases, leaving 13 bases between them. CDR3 length: 15 residues. Germline V gene data show CDR1 as SGHDT and CDR2 as YYEEEE. CDR3 in amino acids: CASSLEDSGLDTQYF. CDR3 nucleotide sequence: TGTGCCAGCAGCTTGGAAGACTCCGGTCTAGATACGCAGTATTTT.